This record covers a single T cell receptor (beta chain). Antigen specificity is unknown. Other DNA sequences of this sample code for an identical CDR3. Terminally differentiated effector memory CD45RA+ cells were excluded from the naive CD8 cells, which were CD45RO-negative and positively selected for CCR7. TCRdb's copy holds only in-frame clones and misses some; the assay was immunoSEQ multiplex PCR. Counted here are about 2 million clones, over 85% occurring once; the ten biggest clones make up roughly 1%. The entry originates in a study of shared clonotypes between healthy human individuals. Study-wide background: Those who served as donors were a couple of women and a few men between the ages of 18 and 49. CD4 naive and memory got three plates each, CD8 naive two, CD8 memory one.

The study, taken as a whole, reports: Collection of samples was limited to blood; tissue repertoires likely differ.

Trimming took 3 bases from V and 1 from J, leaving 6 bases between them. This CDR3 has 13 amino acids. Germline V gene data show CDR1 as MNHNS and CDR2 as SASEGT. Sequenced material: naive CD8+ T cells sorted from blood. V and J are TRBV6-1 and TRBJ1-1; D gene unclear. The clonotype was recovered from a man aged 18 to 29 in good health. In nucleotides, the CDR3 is TGTGCCAGCAGTGACCCCGGGAACACTGAAGCTTTCTTT. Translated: CASSDPGNTEAFF.